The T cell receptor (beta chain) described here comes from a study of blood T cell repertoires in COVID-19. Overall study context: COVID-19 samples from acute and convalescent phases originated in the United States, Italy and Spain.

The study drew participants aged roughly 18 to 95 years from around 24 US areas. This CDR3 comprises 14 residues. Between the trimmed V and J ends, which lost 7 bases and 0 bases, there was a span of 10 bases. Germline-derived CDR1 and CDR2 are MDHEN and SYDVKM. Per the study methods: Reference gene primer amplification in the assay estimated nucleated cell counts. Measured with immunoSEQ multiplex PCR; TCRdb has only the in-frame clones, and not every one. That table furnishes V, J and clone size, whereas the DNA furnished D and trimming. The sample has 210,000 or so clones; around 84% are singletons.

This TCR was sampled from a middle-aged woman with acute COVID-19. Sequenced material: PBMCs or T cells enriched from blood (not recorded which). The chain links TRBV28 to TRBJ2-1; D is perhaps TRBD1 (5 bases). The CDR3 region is CASIRGGSYNEQFF. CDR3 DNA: TGTGCCAGCATAAGGGGCGGCTCCTACAATGAGCAGTTCTTC. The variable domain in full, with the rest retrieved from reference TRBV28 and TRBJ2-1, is DVKVTQSSRYLVKRTGEKVFLECVQDMDHENMFWYRQDPGLGLRLIYFSYDVKMKEKGDIPEGYSVSREKKERFSLILESASTNQTSMYLCASIRGGSYNEQFFGPGTRLTVL.